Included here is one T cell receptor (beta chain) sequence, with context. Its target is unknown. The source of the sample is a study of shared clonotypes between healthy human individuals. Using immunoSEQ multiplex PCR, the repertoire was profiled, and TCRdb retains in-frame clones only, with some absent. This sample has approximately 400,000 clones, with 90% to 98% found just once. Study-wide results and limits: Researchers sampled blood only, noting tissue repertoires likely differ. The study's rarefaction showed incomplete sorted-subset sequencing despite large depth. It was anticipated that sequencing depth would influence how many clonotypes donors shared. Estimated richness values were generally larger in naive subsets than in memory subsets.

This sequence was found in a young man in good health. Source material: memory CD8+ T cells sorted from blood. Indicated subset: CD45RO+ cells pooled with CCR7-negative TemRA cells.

CDR3 loop: CSVGQGENEQFF. The DNA for the CDR3 is TGCAGCGTCGGACAGGGTGAGAATGAGCAGTTCTTC. This chain connects TRBV29-1 to TRBJ2-1; TRBD1 aligns across 8 bases. V was pared by 6 bases and J by 7 bases, with 5 bases of the junction left unmatched. The CDR3 runs to 12 residues. CDR1 and CDR2 (germline): SQVTM, ANQGSEA.